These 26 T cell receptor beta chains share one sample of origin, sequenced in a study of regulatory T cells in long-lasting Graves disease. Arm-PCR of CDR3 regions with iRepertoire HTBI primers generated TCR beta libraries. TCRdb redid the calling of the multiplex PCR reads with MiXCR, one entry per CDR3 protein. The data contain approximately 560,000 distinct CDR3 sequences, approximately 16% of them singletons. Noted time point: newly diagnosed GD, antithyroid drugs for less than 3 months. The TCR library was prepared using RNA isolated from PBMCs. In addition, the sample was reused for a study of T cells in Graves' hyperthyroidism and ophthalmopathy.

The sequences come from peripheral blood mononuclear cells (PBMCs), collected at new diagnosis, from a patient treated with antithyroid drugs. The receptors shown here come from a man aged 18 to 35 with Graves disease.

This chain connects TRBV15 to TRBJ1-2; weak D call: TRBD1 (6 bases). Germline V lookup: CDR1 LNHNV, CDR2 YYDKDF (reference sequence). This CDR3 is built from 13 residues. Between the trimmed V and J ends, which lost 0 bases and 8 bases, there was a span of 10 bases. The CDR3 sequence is CATSREPRGGYTF. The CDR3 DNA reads TGTGCCACCAGCAGAGAACCCAGGGGAGGCTACACCTTC.

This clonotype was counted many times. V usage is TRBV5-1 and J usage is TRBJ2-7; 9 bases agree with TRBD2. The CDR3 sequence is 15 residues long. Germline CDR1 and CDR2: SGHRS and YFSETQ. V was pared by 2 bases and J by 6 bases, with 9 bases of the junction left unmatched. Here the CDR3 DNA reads TGCGCCAGCAGCTTCGGAGCGGGAGGAAAGGGCGAGCAGTACTTC. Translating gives CASSFGAGGKGEQYF.

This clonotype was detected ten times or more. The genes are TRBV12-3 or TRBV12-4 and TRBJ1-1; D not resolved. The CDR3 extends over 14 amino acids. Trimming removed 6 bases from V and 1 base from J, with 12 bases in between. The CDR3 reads CASRTTYGNTEAFF. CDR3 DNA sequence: TGTGCCAGCAGAACAACGTACGGGAACACTGAAGCTTTCTTT.

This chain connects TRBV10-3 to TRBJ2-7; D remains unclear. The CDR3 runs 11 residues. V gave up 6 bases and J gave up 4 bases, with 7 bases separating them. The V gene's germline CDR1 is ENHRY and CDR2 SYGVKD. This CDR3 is CAISARYEQYF. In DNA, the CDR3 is TGTGCCATCAGCGCGAGGTACGAGCAGTACTTC.

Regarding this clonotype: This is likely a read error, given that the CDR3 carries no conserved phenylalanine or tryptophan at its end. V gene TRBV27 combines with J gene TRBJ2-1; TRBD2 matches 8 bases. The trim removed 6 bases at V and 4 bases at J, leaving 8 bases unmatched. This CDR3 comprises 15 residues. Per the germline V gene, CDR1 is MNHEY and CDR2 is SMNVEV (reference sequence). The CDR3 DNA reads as TGTGCCAGCAGCTCACCACGGGGGGGTTACAATGAGCAGTTCCTC. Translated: CASSSPRGGYNEQFL.

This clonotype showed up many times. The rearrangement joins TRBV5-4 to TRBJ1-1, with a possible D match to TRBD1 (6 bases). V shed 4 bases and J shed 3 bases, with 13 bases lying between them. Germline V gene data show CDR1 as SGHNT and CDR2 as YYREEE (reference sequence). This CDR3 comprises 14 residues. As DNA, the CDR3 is TGTGCCAGCAGCCAGACGGACAGTTACACTGAAGCTTTCTTT. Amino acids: CASSQTDSYTEAFF.

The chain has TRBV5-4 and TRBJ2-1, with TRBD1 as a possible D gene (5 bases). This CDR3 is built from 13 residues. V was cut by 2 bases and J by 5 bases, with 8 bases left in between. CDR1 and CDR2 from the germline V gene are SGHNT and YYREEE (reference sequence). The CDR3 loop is CASSFDRNNEQFF. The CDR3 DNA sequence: TGTGCCAGCAGCTTTGACAGAAACAATGAGCAGTTCTTC.

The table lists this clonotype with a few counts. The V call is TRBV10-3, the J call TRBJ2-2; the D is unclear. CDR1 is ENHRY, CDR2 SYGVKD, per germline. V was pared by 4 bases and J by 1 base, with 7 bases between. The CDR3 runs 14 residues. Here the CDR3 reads CAISVNQNTGELFF. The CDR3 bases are TGTGCCATCAGTGTAAATCAGAACACCGGGGAGCTGTTTTTT.

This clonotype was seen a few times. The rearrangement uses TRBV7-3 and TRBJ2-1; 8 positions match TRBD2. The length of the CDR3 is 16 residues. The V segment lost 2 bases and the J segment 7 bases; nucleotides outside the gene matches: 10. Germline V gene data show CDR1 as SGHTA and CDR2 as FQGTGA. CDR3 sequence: CASSLVTSGQRNEQFF. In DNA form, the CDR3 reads TGTGCCAGCAGCTTAGTTACTAGCGGCCAGCGGAATGAGCAGTTCTTC.

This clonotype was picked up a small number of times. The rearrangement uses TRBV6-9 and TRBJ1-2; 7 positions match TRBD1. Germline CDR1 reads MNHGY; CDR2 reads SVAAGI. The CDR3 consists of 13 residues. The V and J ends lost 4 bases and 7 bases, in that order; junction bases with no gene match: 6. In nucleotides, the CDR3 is TGTGCCAGCAGTTGGGACAGATCCCCTGGCTACACCTTC. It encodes CASSWDRSPGYTF.

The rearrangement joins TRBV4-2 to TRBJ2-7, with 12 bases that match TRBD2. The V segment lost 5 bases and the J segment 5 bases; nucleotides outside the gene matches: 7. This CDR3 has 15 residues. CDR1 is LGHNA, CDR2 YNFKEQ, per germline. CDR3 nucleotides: TGTGCCAGCAGCAAGACTAGCGGGAGCGCCCACGAGCAGTACTTC. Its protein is CASSKTSGSAHEQYF.

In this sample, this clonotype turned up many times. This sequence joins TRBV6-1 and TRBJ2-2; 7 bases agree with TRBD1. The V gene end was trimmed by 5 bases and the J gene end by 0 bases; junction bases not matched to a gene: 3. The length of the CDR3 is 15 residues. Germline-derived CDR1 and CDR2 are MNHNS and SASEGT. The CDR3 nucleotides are TGTGCCAGCAGTAGGGACAGCGCGAACACCGGGGAGCTGTTTTTT. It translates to CASSRDSANTGELFF.

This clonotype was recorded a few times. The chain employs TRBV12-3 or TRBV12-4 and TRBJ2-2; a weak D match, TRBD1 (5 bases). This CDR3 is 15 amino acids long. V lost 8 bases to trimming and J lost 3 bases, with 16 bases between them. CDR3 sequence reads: CASGLGTGHTGELFF. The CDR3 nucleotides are TGTGCCAGCGGATTAGGTACAGGCCACACCGGGGAGCTGTTTTTT.

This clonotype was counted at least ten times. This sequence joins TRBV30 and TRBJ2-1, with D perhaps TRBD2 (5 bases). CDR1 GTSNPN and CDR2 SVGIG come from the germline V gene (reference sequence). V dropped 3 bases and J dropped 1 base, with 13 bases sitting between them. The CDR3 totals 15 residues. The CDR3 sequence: CAWSSRGFSYNEQFF. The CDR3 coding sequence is TGTGCCTGGAGCTCGAGAGGGTTTTCCTACAATGAGCAGTTCTTC.

CDR3 DNA sequence: TGTGCCAGCAGCTTCGAGGCTAATCAGCCCCAGCATTTT. Protein sequence: CASSFEANQPQHF. The chain uses TRBV5-6 and TRBJ1-5; no definite D call. The length of the CDR3 is 13 residues. V lost 2 bases to trimming and J lost 4 bases, with 7 bases between them. Germline CDR1 reads SGHDT; CDR2 reads YYEEEE.

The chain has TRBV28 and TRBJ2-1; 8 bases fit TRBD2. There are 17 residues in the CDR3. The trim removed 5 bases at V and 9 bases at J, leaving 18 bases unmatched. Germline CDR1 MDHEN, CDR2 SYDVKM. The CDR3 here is CASSLAGGSAGKIEQFF. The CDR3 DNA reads TGTGCCAGCAGTCTGGCGGGGGGATCCGCGGGAAAGATTGAGCAGTTCTTC.

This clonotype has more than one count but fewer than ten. CDR3 DNA: TGCGCCAGCAGCCCGCCCAGGGAAACTGAAGCTTTCTTT. The encoded protein is CASSPPRETEAFF. The chain is built from TRBV5-1 and TRBJ1-1; D might be TRBD1 (5 bases). Germline CDR1 and CDR2: SGHRS and YFSETQ. Trimming stripped 4 bases from V and 5 bases from J, with 12 bases between. This CDR3 spans 13 amino acids.

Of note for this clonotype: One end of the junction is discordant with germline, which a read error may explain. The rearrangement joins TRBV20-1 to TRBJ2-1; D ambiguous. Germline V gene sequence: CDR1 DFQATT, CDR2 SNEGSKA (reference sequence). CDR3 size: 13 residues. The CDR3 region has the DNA TGCAGTGCTGGTCTGACGTTATACGATGAGCAGCTCTTC. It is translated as CSAGLTLYDEQLF.

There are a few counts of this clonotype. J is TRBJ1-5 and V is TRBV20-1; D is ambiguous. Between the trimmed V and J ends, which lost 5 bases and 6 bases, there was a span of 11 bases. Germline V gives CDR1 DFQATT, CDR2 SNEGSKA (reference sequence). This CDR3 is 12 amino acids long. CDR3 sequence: CSAGDLGQPQHF. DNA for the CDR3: TGCAGTGCTGGCGACCTTGGTCAGCCCCAGCATTTT.

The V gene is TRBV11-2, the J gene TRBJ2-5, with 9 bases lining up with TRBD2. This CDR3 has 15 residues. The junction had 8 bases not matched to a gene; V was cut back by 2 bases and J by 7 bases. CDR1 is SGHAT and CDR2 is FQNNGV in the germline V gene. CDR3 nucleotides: TGTGCCAGCAGCTTAATAGCGGGAGATCCCGGGACCCAGTACTTC. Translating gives CASSLIAGDPGTQYF.

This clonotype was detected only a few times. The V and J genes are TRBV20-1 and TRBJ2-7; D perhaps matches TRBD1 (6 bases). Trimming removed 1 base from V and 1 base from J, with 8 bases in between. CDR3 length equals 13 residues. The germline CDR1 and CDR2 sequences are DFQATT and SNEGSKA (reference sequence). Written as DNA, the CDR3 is TGCAGTGCTAGAGGGGACACGTCCTACGAGCAGTACTTC. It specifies CSARGDTSYEQYF.

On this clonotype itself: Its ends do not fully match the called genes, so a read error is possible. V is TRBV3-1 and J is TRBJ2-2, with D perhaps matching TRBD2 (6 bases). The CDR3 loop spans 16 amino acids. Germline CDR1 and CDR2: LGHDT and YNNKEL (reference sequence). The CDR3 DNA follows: TGCGCCAGCAGCCCCGACCCGCGGGGTGGGACCGGGGAGCTGTTTTTT. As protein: CASSPDPRGGTGELFF.

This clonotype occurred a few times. The CDR3 nucleotides are TGCGCCAGCAGCCACACACCTCGACGGGAAGCTTTCTTT. This sequence encodes CASSHTPRREAFF. The chain has TRBV4-1 and TRBJ1-1; D gene uncertain. This CDR3 contains 13 residues. V dropped 3 bases and J dropped 8 bases, with 13 bases sitting between them. From germline, CDR1 is MGHRA and CDR2 YSYEKL.

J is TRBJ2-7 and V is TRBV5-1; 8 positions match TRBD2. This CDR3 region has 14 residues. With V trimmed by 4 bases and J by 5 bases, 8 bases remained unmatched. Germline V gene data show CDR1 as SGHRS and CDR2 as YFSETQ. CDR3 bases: TGCGCCAGCAGCATGAGAGCGGGAGCCCACGAGCAGTACTTC. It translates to CASSMRAGAHEQYF.

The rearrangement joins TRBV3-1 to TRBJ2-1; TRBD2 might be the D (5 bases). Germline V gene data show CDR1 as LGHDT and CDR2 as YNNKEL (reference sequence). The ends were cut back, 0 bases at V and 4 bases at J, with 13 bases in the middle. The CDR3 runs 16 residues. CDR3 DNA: TGTGCCAGCAGCCAAGATACTGGCGGGCCGTACAATGAGCAGTTCTTC. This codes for CASSQDTGGPYNEQFF.

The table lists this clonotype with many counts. CDR3 sequence reads: CSALGDTEAFF. CDR3 nucleotide sequence: TGCAGTGCGTTAGGGGACACTGAAGCTTTCTTT. V usage is TRBV20-1 and J usage is TRBJ1-1, with D perhaps matching TRBD1 (5 bases). Trimming shortened V by 6 bases and J by 3 bases, and 8 bases separated the two germline ends. Germline V gene data show CDR1 as DFQATT and CDR2 as SNEGSKA (reference sequence). The CDR3 loop spans 11 amino acids.